The 5 T cell receptor beta chains given below trace back to one sample, sequenced in a study of Ad26.COV2.S vaccination and SARS-CoV-2 variants. Documented treatment: some 19 received Ad26.COV2.S at low or high dose, single or two shots; about 5 received placebo; per-sample allocation not given. Each sample was drawn 63 days after the first injection (of vaccine or placebo). Clones were sequenced by immunoSEQ multiplex PCR, and TCRdb holds only the in-frame ones, with some missing. This table has some 320,000 clones, over 80% appearing once. The sequences come from peripheral blood, collected in a trial of Ad26.COV2.S vaccine versus placebo. Receptors originate from a person aged 18-60 years who received the Ad26.COV2.S COVID-19 vaccine or a placebo.

The chain is built from TRBV5-8 and TRBJ2-1; TRBD1 agrees at 10 bases. Germline CDR1 is SGHTS and CDR2 is YDEGEE. J lost 3 bases, V lost 4 bases, and 7 bases had no gene match. The length of the CDR3 is 16 residues. CDR3 sequence: CASSRRTGGIYNEQFF. The CDR3 coding sequence is TGTGCCAGCAGCCGCAGGACAGGGGGTATCTACAATGAGCAGTTCTTC.

CDR3 DNA: TGTGCCAGCAGCCCTTACGCGGACAGGGCTTGGGGGGGCTACACCTTC. Protein: CASSPYADRAWGGYTF. V and J are TRBV7-9 and TRBJ1-2; 8 bases line up with TRBD1. This CDR3 region has 16 residues. V trimming: 5 bases; J trimming: 8 bases; junction bases outside the gene matches: 16. Germline V gene data show CDR1 as SEHNR and CDR2 as FQNEAQ (reference sequence).

The rearrangement uses TRBV28 and TRBJ1-6; D unresolved. CDR1 and CDR2 (germline): MDHEN, SYDVKM. The CDR3 is made up of 13 amino acids. V was trimmed by 5 bases and J by 8 bases, leaving 10 bases between them. In DNA, the CDR3 is TGTGCCAGCAGTGGTACAGAGTATTCACCCCTCCACTTT. Its protein product is CASSGTEYSPLHF.

The rearrangement links TRBV19 to TRBJ1-2, with unresolved D. V lost 3 bases and J 2 bases, leaving 16 bases between the germline ends. The germline V gene encodes CDR1 LNHDA and CDR2 SQIVND (reference sequence). This CDR3 contains 16 residues. CDR3 nucleotides: TGTGCCAGTAGTATCACCGGAGAGGCGGTGAACTATGGCTACACCTTC. It is translated as CASSITGEAVNYGYTF. Based on the CDR3 plus reference TRBV19 and TRBJ1-2, the full variable domain is DGGITQSPKYLFRKEGQNVTLSCEQNLNHDAMYWYRQDPGQGLRLIYYSQIVNDFQKGDIAEGYSVSREKKESFPLTVTSAQKNPTAFYLCASSITGEAVNYGYTFGSGTRLTVV.

The genes are TRBV11-3 and TRBJ2-7; a weak D match, TRBD1 (5 bases). Germline CDR1 reads SGHNT; CDR2 reads YENEEA. The CDR3 loop spans 15 amino acids. Trimming took off 2 bases at V and 6 bases at J, with 17 bases between the two ends. The CDR3 bases are TGTGCCAGCAGCTTAATAAGGGGAAGGTGGGTCGAGCAGTACTTC. The encoded protein is CASSLIRGRWVEQYF.